These T cell receptor beta chains were read from a single sample in a study of beta chain features in type 1 diabetes. The assay was immunoSEQ multiplex PCR, and TCRdb's table has in-frame clones only and misses some. The sample has about 350,000 clones; roughly a fifth are singletons. The sequenced material came from naive CD4+ T cells from blood. These TCRs come from a woman younger than 30 in good health. Each CDR3 is given with its conserved first and last residue. A D gene is named only where the DNA matches it firmly. Not every row has a clone size; where given, it reads once, few, many or a size class.

v_call	j_call	clone_size	d_call	cdr3_aa	cdr3_nt
TRBV18	TRBJ2-1	-	-	CASSLEGPNEQFF	TGTGCCAGCTCCCTGGAGGGCCCGAATGAGCAGTTCTTC
TRBV30	TRBJ1-5	-	-	CAWSVGDQPQHF	TGTGCCTGGAGTGTCGGGGATCAGCCCCAGCATTTT
TRBV11-2	TRBJ1-1	-	TRBD1	CASSPRGSWGTNTEAFF	TGTGCCAGCAGCCCCAGGGGGTCCTGGGGTACGAACACTGAAGCTTTCTTT
TRBV7-2	TRBJ2-7	few	-	CASSLEAARSYEQYF	TGTGCCAGCAGCTTGGAGGCAGCCCGCTCCTACGAGCAGTACTTC
TRBV28	TRBJ1-5	-	-	CASIPRLRSQPQHF	TGTGCCAGCATCCCAAGACTGAGGAGTCAGCCCCAGCATTTT
TRBV7-3	TRBJ2-7	-	TRBD1	CASSPLQGARYEQYF	TGTGCCAGCAGCCCGCTACAGGGGGCGCGCTACGAGCAGTACTTC
TRBV20-1	TRBJ2-5	few	-	CSARQETQYF	TGCAGTGCTAGACAGGAGACCCAGTACTTC
TRBV30	TRBJ1-3	-	-	CAWSPSGNTIYF	TGTGCCTGGAGTCCTTCTGGAAACACCATATATTTT
TRBV28	TRBJ2-7	-	-	CASSLAGRYEQYF	TGTGCCAGCAGTTTAGCGGGGAGGTACGAGCAGTACTTC
TRBV4-1	TRBJ1-2	-	-	CASSHTRDSNGYTF	TGCGCCAGCAGCCATACCCGGGACTCTAATGGCTACACCTTC
TRBV18	TRBJ2-1	-	-	CASSPDSNNEQFF	TGTGCCAGCTCACCAGACAGTAACAATGAGCAGTTCTTC
TRBV5-4	TRBJ2-2	few	-	CASRSGTPNTGELFF	TGTGCCAGCAGGTCCGGGACACCGAACACCGGGGAGCTGTTTTTT
TRBV19	TRBJ2-1	-	TRBD1	CASRTGQGWGEQFF	TGTGCCAGTAGAACGGGACAGGGGTGGGGGGAGCAGTTCTTC
TRBV7-3	TRBJ1-6	-	-	CASSLTRSGTNSPLHF	TGTGCCAGCAGCCTAACCCGGTCAGGAACCAATTCACCCCTCCACTTT
TRBV6-1	TRBJ1-2	-	-	CASSEAGREVRYGYTF	TGTGCCAGCAGTGAAGCCGGGAGGGAGGTGCGATATGGCTACACCTTC
TRBV4-1	TRBJ1-6	few	TRBD1	CASSQTGTGTPLHF	TGCGCCAGCAGCCAGACCGGGACAGGGACACCCCTCCACTTT
TRBV6-5	TRBJ1-1	-	TRBD1	CASSPPGTVGAFF	TGTGCCAGCAGCCCTCCCGGGACAGTGGGCGCTTTCTTT
TRBV2	TRBJ1-6	-	-	CASSEGAIGSPLHF	TGTGCCAGCAGTGAGGGGGCGATCGGTTCACCCCTCCACTTT
TRBV27	TRBJ1-1	-	-	CASSRGFPSTEAFF	TGTGCCAGCAGTAGAGGGTTCCCATCGACTGAAGCTTTCTTT
TRBV9	TRBJ1-2	few	TRBD1	CASSPQGDYGYTF	TGTGCCAGCAGCCCACAGGGGGACTATGGCTACACCTTC
TRBV5-1	TRBJ2-3	-	TRBD2	CASSLRLAGSTDTQYF	TGCGCCAGCAGCTTGAGGCTAGCGGGAAGCACAGATACGCAGTATTTT
TRBV6-5	TRBJ2-1	few	TRBD1	CATSQGQGQGEQFF	TGTGCCACCAGTCAAGGACAGGGGCAGGGTGAGCAGTTCTTC
TRBV19	TRBJ1-1	few	-	CASSTPGHTEAFF	TGTGCCAGTAGTACCCCAGGGCACACTGAAGCTTTCTTT
TRBV30	TRBJ2-3	-	TRBD2	CAWSVGLAGADTQYF	TGTGCCTGGAGTGTGGGACTAGCGGGAGCAGATACGCAGTATTTT
TRBV12-5	TRBJ2-5	few	TRBD2	CASGSGLAGAETQYF	TGTGCTAGTGGTTCCGGACTAGCGGGAGCTGAGACCCAGTACTTC
TRBV4-1	TRBJ1-2	-	-	CASSQVTGILGGYTF	TGCGCCAGCAGCCAAGTAACGGGGATCCTAGGTGGCTACACCTTC
TRBV29-1	TRBJ1-2	-	TRBD1	CSVVGTGLFYGYTF	TGCAGCGTAGTAGGGACAGGGCTTTTCTATGGCTACACCTTC
TRBV9	TRBJ1-3	-	TRBD1	CASSVSGTASGNTIYF	TGTGCCAGCAGCGTATCCGGGACAGCTTCTGGAAACACCATATATTTT
TRBV11-3	TRBJ2-2	-	-	CASSLRRELFF	TGTGCCAGCAGCCTCCGTAGGGAGCTGTTTTTT
TRBV18	TRBJ2-5	-	TRBD1	CASSPVGTGTTQYF	TGTGCCAGCTCACCGGTCGGGACAGGGACTACCCAGTACTTC
TRBV2	TRBJ2-5	-	-	CASSEALQGETQYF	TGTGCCAGCAGTGAAGCGCTTCAGGGTGAGACCCAGTACTTC
TRBV2	TRBJ1-1	few	TRBD1	CASGEGQVNTEAFF	TGTGCCAGTGGGGAGGGACAGGTGAACACTGAAGCTTTCTTT
TRBV18	TRBJ2-5	-	TRBD1	CASSPTSGTANF	TGTGCCAGCTCACCTACTTCGGGGACAGCTAACTTC
TRBV6-6	TRBJ1-5	-	TRBD1	CASSPRTGGDKPQHF	TGTGCCAGCAGTCCCAGGACAGGGGGCGACAAGCCCCAGCATTTT
TRBV11-2	TRBJ2-2	-	-	CASSFSGAVTGELFF	TGTGCCAGCAGCTTTTCTGGAGCGGTCACCGGGGAGCTGTTTTTT
TRBV6-6	TRBJ2-3	few	-	CASGQIDTQYF	TGTGCCAGCGGCCAGATCGATACGCAGTATTTT
TRBV6-1	TRBJ2-1	few	TRBD1	CASSEKGQGAVQFF	TGTGCCAGCAGTGAGAAGGGACAGGGGGCTGTGCAGTTCTTC
TRBV5-6	TRBJ2-1	-	TRBD2	CASSTGLAGGYEQFF	TGTGCCAGCAGCACCGGACTAGCGGGAGGGTATGAGCAGTTCTTC
TRBV30	TRBJ2-1	-	TRBD2	CAWSVGGRAKDEQFF	TGTGCCTGGAGTGTGGGCGGGAGGGCCAAGGATGAGCAGTTCTTC
TRBV15	TRBJ2-7	-	-	CATSRDAGAGEQYF	TGTGCCACCAGCAGAGATGCGGGCGCGGGGGAGCAGTACTTC
TRBV30	TRBJ1-1	few	-	CAWTPRTKNTEAFF	TGTGCCTGGACCCCCAGAACAAAGAACACTGAAGCTTTCTTT
TRBV29-1	TRBJ1-2	few	TRBD1	CSVGRDREGNGYTF	TGCAGCGTAGGAAGGGACAGGGAGGGAAATGGCTACACCTTC
TRBV30	TRBJ2-5	few	-	CAWRARGAGETQYF	TGTGCCTGGAGGGCCCGGGGGGCGGGAGAGACCCAGTACTTC
TRBV4-3	TRBJ1-1	-	TRBD1	CASSPGTGRAFF	TGCGCCAGCAGCCCCGGGACAGGGAGGGCTTTCTTT
TRBV7-3	TRBJ1-1	few	-	CASSFQENTEAFF	TGTGCCAGCAGCTTTCAGGAGAACACTGAAGCTTTCTTT
TRBV5-4	TRBJ2-7	-	TRBD1	CASSSSGGYEQYF	TGTGCCAGCAGTTCTTCAGGGGGCTACGAGCAGTACTTC
TRBV6-6	TRBJ2-5	-	-	CASSYLQKETQYF	TGTGCCAGCAGTTATTTACAGAAAGAGACCCAGTACTTC
TRBV4-2	TRBJ1-2	-	-	CASSQNARGANYGYTF	TGTGCCAGCAGCCAGAATGCCAGGGGCGCTAACTATGGCTACACCTTC
TRBV7-2	TRBJ1-6	-	-	CASGTTASPLHF	TGTGCCAGCGGGACAACCGCTTCACCCCTCCACTTT
TRBV7-2	TRBJ1-1	-	-	CASSPLTARGAFF	TGTGCCAGCAGCCCTCTGACGGCCCGAGGGGCTTTCTTT
TRBV5-1	TRBJ1-5	few	-	CASSLGAGGNQPQHF	TGCGCCAGCAGCTTGGGGGCCGGCGGCAATCAGCCCCAGCATTTT
TRBV11-2	TRBJ2-7	few	-	CASSNQQGSYEQYF	TGTGCCAGCAGCAACCAACAGGGCTCCTACGAGCAGTACTTC
TRBV30	TRBJ1-5	-	-	CAWSVSGGGQPQHF	TGTGCCTGGAGTGTCTCGGGGGGCGGTCAGCCCCAGCATTTT
TRBV5-1	TRBJ2-1	few	-	CASRSPGSYNEQFF	TGCGCCAGCAGAAGCCCGGGGTCCTACAATGAGCAGTTCTTC
TRBV30	TRBJ2-1	-	-	CAWRRVGRNEQFF	TGTGCCTGGAGAAGAGTAGGGAGGAATGAGCAGTTCTTC